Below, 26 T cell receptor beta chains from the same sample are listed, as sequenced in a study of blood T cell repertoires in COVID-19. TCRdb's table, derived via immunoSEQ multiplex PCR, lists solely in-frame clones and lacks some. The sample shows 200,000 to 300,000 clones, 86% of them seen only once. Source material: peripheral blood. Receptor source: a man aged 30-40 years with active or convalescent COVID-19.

CDR3: CASSQHLAGANTGELFF. The CDR3 DNA follows: TGTGCCAGCAGCCAACACTTAGCGGGTGCGAACACCGGGGAGCTGTTTTTT. The genes are TRBV3-1 (or the pseudogene TRBV3-2) and TRBJ2-2, with TRBD2 matching 7 bases. V lost 2 bases, J lost 0 bases, and 6 bases stayed unmatched. The CDR3 loop spans 17 amino acids. From germline, CDR1 is LGHDT and CDR2 YNNKEL (reference sequence).

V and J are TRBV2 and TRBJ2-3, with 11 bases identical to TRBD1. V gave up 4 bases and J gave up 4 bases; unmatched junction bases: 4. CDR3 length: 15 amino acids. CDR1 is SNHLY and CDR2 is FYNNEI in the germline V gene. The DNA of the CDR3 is TGTGCCAGCAGTGTGGACAGGGGGCATGCAGATACGCAGTATTTT. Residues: CASSVDRGHADTQYF.

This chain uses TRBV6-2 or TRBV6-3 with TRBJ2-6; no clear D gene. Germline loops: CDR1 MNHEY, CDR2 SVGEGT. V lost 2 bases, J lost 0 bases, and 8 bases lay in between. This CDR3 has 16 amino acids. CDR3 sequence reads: CASSYDPSSGANVLTF. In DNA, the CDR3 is TGTGCCAGCAGTTACGATCCGAGCTCTGGGGCCAACGTCCTGACTTTC.

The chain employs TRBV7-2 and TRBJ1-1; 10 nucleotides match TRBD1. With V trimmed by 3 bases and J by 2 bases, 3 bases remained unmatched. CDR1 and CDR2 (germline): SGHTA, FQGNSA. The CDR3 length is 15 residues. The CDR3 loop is CASSLGTGVNTEAFF. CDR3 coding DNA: TGTGCCAGCAGCTTGGGGACAGGGGTTAACACTGAAGCTTTCTTT.

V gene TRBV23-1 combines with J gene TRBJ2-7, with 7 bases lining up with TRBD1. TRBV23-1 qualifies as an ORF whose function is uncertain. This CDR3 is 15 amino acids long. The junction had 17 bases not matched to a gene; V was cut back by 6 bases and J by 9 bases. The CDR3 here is CASSQLGTAPLGQYF. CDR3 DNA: TGCGCCAGCAGCCAGCTCGGGACAGCCCCCTTAGGGCAGTACTTC.

The CDR3 spells CASRGGSDTQYF. CDR3 nucleotides: TGTGCCAGCAGGGGAGGCTCTGATACGCAGTATTTT. V usage is TRBV7-2 and J usage is TRBJ2-3; a possible D gene is TRBD2 (6 bases). The CDR3 consists of 12 residues. CDR1 SGHTA and CDR2 FQGNSA come from the germline V gene. With 6 bases removed from V and 6 bases from J, the gap between germline ends came to 10 bases.

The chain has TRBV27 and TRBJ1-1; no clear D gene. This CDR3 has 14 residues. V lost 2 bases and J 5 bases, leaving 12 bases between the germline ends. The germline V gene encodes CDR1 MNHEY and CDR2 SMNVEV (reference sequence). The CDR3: CASSLLGSGTEAFF. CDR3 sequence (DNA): TGTGCCAGCAGTTTACTCGGGTCGGGGACTGAAGCTTTCTTT.

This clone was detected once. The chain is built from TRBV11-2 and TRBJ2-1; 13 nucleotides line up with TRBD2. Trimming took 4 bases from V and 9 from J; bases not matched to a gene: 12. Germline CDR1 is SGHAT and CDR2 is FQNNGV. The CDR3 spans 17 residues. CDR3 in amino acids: CASSSPSRLAGGGEQFF. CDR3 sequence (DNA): TGTGCCAGCAGCTCCCCTTCCCGACTAGCGGGGGGAGGTGAGCAGTTCTTC.

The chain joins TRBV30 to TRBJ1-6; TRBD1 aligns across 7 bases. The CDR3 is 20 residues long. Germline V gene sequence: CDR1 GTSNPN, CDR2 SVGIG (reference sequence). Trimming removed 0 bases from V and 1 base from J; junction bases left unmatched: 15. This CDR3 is CAWSVRLGGARTSYNSPLHF. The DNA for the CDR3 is TGTGCCTGGAGTGTACGTTTAGGGGGCGCACGGACTTCCTATAATTCACCCCTCCACTTT.

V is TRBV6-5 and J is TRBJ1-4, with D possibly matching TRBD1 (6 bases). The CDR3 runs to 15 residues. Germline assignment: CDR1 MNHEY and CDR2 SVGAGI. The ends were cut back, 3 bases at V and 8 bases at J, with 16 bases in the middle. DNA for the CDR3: TGTGCCAGCAGTTATCAGGACAGTCTGCGGGAAAAACTGTTTTTT. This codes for CASSYQDSLREKLFF.

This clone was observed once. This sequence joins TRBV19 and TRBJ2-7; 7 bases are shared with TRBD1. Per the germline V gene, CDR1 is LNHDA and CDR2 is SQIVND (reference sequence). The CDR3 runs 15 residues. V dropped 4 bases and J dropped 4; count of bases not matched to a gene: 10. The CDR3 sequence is CASSTTGALRYEQYF. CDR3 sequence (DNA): TGTGCCAGTAGTACCACAGGGGCCTTAAGGTACGAGCAGTACTTC.

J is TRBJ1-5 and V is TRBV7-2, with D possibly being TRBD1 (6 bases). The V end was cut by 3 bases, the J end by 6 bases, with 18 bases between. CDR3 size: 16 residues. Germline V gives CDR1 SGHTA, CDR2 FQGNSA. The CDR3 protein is CASSFMWGGQGQPQHF. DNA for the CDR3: TGTGCCAGCAGCTTCATGTGGGGGGGGCAGGGTCAGCCCCAGCATTTT.

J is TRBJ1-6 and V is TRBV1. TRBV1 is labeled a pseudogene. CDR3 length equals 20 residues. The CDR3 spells CTSSQQSKESRGEENSPLHF. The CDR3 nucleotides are TGCACCAGCAGCCAACAATCAAAAGAAAGCCGCGGGGAAGAAAATTCACCCCTCCACTTT.

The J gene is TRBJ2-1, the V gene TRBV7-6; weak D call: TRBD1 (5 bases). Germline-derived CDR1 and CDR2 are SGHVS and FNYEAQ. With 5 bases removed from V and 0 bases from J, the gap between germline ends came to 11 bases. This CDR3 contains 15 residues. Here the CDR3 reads CASSVNRGSYNEQFF. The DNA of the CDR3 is TGTGCCAGCAGCGTAAATAGGGGCTCCTACAATGAGCAGTTCTTC. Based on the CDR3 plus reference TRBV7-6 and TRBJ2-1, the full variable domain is GAGVSQSPRYKVTKRGQDVALRCDPISGHVSLYWYRQALGQGPEFLTYFNYEAQQDKSGLPNDRFSAERPEGSISTLTIQRTEQRDSAMYRCASSVNRGSYNEQFFGPGTRLTVL.

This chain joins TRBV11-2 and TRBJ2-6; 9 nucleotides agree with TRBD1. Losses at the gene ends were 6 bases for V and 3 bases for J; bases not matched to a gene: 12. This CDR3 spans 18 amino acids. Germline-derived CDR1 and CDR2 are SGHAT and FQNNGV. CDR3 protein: CASRALGQGVYGANVLTF. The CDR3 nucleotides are TGTGCCAGCAGGGCCCTGGGACAGGGTGTGTATGGGGCCAACGTCCTGACTTTC.

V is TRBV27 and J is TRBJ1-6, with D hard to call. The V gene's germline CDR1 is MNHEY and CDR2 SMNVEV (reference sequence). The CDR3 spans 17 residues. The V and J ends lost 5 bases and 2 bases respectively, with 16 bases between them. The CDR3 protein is CASSKGTGLTYNSPLHF. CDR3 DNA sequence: TGTGCCAGCAGTAAAGGCACGGGTTTGACCTATAATTCACCCCTCCACTTT.

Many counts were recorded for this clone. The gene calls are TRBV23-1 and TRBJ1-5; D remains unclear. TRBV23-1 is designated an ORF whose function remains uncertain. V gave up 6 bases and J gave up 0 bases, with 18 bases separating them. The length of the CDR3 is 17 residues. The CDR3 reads CASSLSPPSSSNQPQHF. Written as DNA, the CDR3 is TGCGCCAGCAGCCTCTCTCCCCCCTCCTCTAGCAATCAGCCCCAGCATTTT.

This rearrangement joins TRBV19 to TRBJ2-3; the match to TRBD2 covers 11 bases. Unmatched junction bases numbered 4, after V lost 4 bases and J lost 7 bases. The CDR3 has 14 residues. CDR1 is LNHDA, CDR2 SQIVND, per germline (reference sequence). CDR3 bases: TGTGCCAGTAGTAATAGCGGGGGGGCAAATACGCAGTATTTT. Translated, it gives CASSNSGGANTQYF. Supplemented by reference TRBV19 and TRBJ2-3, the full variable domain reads DGGITQSPKYLFRKEGQNVTLSCEQNLNHDAMYWYRQDPGQGLRLIYYSQIVNDFQKGDIAEGYSVSREKKESFPLTVTSAQKNPTAFYLCASSNSGGANTQYFGPGTRLTVL.

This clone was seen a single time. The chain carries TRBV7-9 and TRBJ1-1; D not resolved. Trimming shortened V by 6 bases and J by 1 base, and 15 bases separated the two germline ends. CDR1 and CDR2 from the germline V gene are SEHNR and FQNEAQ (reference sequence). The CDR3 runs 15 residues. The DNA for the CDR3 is TGTGCCAGCAGTACGGGAGGAAGAGGGAACACTGAAGCTTTCTTT. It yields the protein CASSTGGRGNTEAFF.

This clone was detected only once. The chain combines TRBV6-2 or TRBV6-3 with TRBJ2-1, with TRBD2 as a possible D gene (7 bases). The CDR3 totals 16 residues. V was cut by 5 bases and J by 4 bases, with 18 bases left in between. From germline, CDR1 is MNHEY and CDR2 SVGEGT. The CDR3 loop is CASSAPLAGAYNEQFF. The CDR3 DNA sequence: TGTGCCAGCAGTGCCCCACTCGCGGGGGCGTACAATGAGCAGTTCTTC.

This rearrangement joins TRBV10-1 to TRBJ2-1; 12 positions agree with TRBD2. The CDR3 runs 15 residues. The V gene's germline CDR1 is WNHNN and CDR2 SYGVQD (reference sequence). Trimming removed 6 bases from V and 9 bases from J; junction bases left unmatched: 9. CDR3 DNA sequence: TGCGCCAGCAGAATTCTAGCGGGGGGGCAAGGTGAGCAGTTCTTC. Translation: CASRILAGGQGEQFF.

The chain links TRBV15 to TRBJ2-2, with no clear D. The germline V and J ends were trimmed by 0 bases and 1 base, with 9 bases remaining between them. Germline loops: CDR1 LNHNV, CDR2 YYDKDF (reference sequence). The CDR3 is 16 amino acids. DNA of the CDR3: TGTGCCACCAGCAGAGAGCAGTGGCAGAACACCGGGGAGCTGTTTTTT. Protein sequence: CATSREQWQNTGELFF.

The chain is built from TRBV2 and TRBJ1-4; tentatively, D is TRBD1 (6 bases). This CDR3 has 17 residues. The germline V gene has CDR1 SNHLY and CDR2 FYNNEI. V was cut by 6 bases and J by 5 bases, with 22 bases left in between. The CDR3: CASRDPGTPHGNEKLFF. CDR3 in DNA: TGTGCCAGCAGAGACCCCGGGACACCCCACGGGAATGAAAAACTGTTTTTT.

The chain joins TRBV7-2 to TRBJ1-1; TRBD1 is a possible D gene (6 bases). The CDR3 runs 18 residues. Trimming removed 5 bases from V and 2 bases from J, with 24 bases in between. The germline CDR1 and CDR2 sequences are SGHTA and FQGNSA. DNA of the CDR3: TGTGCCAGCAGCCGCACGATGGGGGCGGGGGGCCTTAACACTGAAGCTTTCTTT. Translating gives CASSRTMGAGGLNTEAFF.

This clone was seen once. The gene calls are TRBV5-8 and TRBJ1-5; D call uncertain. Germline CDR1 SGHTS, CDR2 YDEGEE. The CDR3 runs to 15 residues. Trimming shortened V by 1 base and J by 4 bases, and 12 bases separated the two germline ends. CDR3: CASSLTGRRNQPQHF. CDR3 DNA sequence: TGTGCCAGCAGCTTGACGGGTCGGAGAAATCAGCCCCAGCATTTT.

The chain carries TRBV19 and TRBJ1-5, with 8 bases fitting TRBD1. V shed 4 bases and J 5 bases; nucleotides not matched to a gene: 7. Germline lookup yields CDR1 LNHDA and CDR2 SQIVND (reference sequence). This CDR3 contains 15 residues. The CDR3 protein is CASSSPTGDYQPQHF. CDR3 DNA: TGTGCCAGTAGTAGCCCGACAGGGGATTATCAGCCCCAGCATTTT. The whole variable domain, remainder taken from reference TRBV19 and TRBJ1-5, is DGGITQSPKYLFRKEGQNVTLSCEQNLNHDAMYWYRQDPGQGLRLIYYSQIVNDFQKGDIAEGYSVSREKKESFPLTVTSAQKNPTAFYLCASSSPTGDYQPQHFGDGTRLSIL.